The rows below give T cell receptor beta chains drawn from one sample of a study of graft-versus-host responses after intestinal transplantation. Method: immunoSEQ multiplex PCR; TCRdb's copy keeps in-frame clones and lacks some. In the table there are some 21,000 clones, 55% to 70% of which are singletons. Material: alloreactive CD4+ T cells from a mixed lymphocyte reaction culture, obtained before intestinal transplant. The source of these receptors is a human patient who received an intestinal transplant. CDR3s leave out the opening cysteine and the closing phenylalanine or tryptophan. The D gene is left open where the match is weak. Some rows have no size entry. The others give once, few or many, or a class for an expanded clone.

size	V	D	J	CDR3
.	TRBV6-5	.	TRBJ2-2	ASNLLGTSGELF
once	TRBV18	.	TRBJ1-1	ASSPVGTTTEAF
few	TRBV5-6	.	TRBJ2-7	ASSSGTGGGSYEQY
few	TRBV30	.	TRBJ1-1	AWSIQTNTEAF
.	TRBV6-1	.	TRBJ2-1	ASSARFEQF
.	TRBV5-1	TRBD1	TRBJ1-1	ASSLVWAGGTNTEAF
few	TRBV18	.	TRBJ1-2	ASSPPGNYGYT
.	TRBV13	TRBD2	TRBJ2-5	ASSFQTSGEETQY
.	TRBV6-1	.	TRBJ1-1	ASCRVELWTEAF
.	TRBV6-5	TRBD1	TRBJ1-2	ASSYTGQGYGYT
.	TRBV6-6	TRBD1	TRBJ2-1	ASSTGTGGYEQF
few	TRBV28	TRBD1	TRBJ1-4	ASRGTVANEKLF
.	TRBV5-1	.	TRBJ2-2	ASEARGDGAGELF
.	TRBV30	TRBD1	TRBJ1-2	AWNFLAGRGRRTNYGYT
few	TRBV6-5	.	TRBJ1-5	ASRQTGENQPQH
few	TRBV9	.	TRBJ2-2	ASSVIGANTGELF
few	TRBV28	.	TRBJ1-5	ASSFGPGAPNQPQH
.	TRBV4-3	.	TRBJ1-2	ASSPLPTGKFYGYT
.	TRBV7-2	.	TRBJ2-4	ASSLGGKNIQY
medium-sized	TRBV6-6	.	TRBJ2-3	ASSSGDTQY
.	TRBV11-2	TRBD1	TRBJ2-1	ASSLGQGWYNEQF
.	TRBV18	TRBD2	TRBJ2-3	ASSTRTSGGLNTDTQY
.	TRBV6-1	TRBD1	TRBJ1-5	ASSGRGPGSPQH
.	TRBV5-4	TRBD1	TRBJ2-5	ASSPRRTGGETQY
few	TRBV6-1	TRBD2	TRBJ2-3	ASSERPSGYSTDTQY
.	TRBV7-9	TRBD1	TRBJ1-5	ASSSGTGLPTQPQH
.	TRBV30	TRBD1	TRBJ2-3	AWSWGGTGFTDTQY
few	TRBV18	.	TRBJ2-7	ASSPIPLGITGEQY
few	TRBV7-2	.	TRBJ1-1	ASSLVAGGEAF
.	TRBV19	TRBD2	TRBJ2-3	ASSITSGGLGNTQY
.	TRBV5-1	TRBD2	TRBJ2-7	ASSLTSGSYEQY
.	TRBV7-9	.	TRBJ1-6	ASSLQGGANSPLH
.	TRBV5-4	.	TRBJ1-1	ASSFTTGNTEAF
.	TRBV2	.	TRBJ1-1	ASSVRMGPTEAF
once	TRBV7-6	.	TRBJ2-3	ASSLAPGDTQY
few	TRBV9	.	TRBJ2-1	ASSETGSSYNEQF
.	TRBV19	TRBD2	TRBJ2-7	ASSPGLAGRGYEQY
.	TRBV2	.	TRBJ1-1	ASISNPGQNTEAF
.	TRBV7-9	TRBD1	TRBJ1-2	ASSFGTDGYT
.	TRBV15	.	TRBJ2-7	ATSRGAGRPY
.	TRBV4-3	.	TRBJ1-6	ASSQLTGYNSPLH
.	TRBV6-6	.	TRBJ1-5	ASSYSNGGYQPQH
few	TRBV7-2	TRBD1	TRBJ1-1	ASSLRGPPYTEAF
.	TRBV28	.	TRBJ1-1	ASSSEGRGYTEAF
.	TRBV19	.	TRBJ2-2	ASSMRLAWTGELF
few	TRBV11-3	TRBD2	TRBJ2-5	ASSRMVAGAIQETQY
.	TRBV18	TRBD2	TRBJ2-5	ASSPPQRGQETQY
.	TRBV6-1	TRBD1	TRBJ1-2	ASSEVGGKIGTGGDYGYT
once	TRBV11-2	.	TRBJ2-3	ASSPSRDPDTQY
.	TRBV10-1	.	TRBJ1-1	ASSGQLNTEAF
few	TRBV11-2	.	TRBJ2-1	ASSRRADYNEQF
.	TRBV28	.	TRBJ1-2	ASTPPAVRGYT
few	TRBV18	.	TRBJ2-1	ASSPNPGISYNEQF